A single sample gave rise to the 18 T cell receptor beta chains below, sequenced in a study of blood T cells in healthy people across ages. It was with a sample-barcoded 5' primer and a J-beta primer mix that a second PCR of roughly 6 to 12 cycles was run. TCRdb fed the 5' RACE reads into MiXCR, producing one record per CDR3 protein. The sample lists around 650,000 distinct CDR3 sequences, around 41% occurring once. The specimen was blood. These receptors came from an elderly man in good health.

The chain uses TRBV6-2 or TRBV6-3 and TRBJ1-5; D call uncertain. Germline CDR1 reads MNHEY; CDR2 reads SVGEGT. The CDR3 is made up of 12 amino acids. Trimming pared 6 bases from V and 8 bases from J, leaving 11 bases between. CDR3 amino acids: CASSPSIEPQHF. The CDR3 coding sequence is TGTGCCAGCAGCCCAAGCATTGAGCCCCAGCATTTT.

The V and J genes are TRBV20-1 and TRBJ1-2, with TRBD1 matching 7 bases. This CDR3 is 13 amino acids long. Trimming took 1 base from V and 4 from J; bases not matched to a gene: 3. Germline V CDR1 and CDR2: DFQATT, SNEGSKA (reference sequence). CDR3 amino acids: CSARATGVYGYTF. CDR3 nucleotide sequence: TGCAGTGCTAGAGCTACAGGGGTCTATGGCTACACCTTC.

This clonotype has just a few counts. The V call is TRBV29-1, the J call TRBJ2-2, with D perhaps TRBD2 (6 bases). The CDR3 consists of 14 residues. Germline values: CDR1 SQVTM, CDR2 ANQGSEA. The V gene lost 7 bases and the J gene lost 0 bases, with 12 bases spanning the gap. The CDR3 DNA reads TGCAGCGCGTCCGGGACTTCGAACACCGGGGAGCTGTTTTTT. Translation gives CSASGTSNTGELFF.

The CDR3 nucleotides are TGTGCCAGCAGCTTAGAGTCCGGGACAGCTTCTGAGCAGTTCTTC. Amino acid sequence: CASSLESGTASEQFF. The chain carries TRBV11-3 and TRBJ2-1; the match to TRBD1 covers 7 bases. This CDR3 has 15 residues. The germline gives CDR1 SGHNT, CDR2 YENEEA. Trimming cost V 0 bases and J 9 bases; bases outside gene matches: 8. The full variable domain, with the rest looked up from reference TRBV11-3 and TRBJ2-1, is EAGVVQSPRYKIIEKKQPVAFWCNPISGHNTLYWYLQNLGQGPELLIRYENEEAVDDSQLPKDRFSAERLKGVDSTLKIQPAELGDSAVYLCASSLESGTASEQFFGPGTRLTVL.

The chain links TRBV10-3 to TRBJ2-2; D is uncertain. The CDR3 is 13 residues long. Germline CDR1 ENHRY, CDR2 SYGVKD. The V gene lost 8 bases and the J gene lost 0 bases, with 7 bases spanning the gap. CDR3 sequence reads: CAIEDSNTGELFF. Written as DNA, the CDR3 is TGTGCCATCGAAGACTCGAACACCGGGGAGCTGTTTTTT.

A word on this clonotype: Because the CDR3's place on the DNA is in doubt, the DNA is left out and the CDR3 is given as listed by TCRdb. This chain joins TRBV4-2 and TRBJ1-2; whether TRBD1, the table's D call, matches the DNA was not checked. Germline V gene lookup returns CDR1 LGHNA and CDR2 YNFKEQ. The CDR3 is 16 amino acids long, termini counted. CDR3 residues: CVSSRTPGQGNYGCTF.

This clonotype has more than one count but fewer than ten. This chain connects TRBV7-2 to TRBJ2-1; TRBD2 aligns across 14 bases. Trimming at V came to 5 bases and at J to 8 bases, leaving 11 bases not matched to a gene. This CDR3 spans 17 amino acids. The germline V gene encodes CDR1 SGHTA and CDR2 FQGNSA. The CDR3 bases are TGTGCCAGCAGCCGCCGACTAGCGGGAGGGCTTCGCGATGAGCAGTTCTTC. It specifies CASSRRLAGGLRDEQFF.

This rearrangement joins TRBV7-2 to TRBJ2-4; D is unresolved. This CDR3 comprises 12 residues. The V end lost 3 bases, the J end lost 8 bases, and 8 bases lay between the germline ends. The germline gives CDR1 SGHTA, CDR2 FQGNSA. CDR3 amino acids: CASSLTLDIQYF. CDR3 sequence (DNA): TGTGCCAGCAGCTTGACCCTGGACATTCAGTACTTC. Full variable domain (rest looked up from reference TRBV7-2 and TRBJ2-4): GAGVSQSPSNKVTEKGKDVELRCDPISGHTALYWYRQSLGQGLEFLIYFQGNSAPDKSGLPSDRFSAERTGGSVSTLTIQRTQQEDSAVYLCASSLTLDIQYFGAGTRLSVL.

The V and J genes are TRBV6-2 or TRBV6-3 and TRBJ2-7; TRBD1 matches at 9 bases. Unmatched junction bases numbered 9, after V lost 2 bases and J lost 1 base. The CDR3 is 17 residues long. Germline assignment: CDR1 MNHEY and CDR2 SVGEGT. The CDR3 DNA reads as TGTGCCAGCAGTTACATTGTTGGGACAGGGAGGTCCTACGAGCAGTACTTC. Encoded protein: CASSYIVGTGRSYEQYF.

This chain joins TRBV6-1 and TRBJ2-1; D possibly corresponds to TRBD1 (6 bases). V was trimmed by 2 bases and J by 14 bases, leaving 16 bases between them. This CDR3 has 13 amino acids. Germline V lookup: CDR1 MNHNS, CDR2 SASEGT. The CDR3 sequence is CASSELLQGIKFF. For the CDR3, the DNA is TGTGCCAGCAGTGAACTCCTACAGGGTATCAAGTTCTTC.

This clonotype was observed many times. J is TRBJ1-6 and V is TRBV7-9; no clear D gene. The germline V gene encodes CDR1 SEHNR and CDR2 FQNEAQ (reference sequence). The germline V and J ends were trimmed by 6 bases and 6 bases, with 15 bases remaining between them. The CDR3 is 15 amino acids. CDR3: CASSPGSGTNSPLHF. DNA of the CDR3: TGTGCCAGCAGTCCTGGGTCCGGCACTAATTCACCCCTCCACTTT.

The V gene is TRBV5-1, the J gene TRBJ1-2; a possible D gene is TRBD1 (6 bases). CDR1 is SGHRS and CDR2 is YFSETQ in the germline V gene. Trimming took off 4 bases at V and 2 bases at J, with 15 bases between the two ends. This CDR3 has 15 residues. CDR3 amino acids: CASSSRRGGNYGYTF. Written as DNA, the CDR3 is TGCGCCAGCAGCAGTCGTAGGGGGGGCAACTATGGCTACACCTTC.

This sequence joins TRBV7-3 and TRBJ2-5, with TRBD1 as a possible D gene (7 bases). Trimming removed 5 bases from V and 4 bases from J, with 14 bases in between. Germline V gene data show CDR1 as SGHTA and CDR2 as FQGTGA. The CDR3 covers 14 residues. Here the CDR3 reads CASSLQGGAETQYF. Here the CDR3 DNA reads TGTGCCAGCAGCCTCCAGGGGGGCGCAGAGACCCAGTACTTC.

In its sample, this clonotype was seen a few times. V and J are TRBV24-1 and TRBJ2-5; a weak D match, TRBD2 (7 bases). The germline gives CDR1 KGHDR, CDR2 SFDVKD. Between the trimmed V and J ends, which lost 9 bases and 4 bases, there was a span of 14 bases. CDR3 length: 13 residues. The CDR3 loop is CATAGGGIETQYF. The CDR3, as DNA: TGTGCCACCGCCGGCGGGGGCATAGAGACCCAGTACTTC.

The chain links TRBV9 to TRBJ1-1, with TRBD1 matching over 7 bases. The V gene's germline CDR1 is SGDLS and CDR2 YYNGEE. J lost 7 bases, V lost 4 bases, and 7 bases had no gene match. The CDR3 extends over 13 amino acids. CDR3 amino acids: CASSRIGTDEAFF. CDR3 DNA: TGTGCCAGCAGCAGAATAGGGACAGATGAAGCTTTCTTT.

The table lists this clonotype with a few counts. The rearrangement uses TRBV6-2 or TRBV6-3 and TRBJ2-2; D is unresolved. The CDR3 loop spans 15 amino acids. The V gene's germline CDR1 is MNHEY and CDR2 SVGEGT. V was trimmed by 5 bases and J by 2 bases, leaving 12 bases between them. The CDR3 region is CASSPGPGNTGELFF. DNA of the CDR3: TGTGCCAGCAGTCCCGGACCTGGAAACACCGGGGAGCTGTTTTTT.

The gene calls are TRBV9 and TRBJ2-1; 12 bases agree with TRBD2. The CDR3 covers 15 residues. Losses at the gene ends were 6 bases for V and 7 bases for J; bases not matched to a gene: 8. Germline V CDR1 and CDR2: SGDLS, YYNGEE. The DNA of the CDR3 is TGTGCCAGCAACCTAGCGGGGGGGGCCCTAAATGAGCAGTTCTTC. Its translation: CASNLAGGALNEQFF.

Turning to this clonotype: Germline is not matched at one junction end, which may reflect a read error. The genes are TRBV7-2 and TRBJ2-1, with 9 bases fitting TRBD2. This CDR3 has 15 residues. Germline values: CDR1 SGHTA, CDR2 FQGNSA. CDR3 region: CASTLAASGIDEQFF. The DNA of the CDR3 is TGTGCCAGCACCTTAGCGGCTAGCGGGATTGATGAGCAGTTCTTC.